The entry below gives a single TCR beta chain sequence along with its context. The antigen remains unidentified. CDR1 is MDHEN and CDR2 is SYDVKM in the germline V gene. V dropped 7 bases and J dropped 8 bases, with 23 bases sitting between them. The CDR3 extends over 16 amino acids. The record originates from a study of radiotherapy plus CTLA-4 blockade in lung cancer. Study conclusions and caveats: An expansion of tumor-derived TCR clones occurred in blood after radiotherapy plus ipilimumab.

The assay was immunoSEQ multiplex PCR, and TCRdb's table has in-frame clones only and misses some. The sample has around 70,000 clones, approximately 80% seen once. The specimen was peripheral blood, collected from a patient treated with radiotherapy plus ipilimumab. This receptor was taken from a human donor with non-small cell lung cancer who had a partial response to radiotherapy plus ipilimumab. The genes are TRBV28 and TRBJ1-4; D might be TRBD1 (6 bases). The CDR3 DNA reads TGTGCCAGCACCGTAACCCCGTCCGGGGGGCGGGAAAAACTGTTTTTT. It is translated as CASTVTPSGGREKLFF.